This entry lists 28 T cell receptor beta chains sequenced from one sample in a study of cytomegalovirus exposure and HLA in healthy donors. The PCR ran on 60 Vbeta and 13 Jbeta primers. Produced via immunoSEQ multiplex PCR; TCRdb's table is partial and in-frame only. The sample lists about 140,000 clones; around three fifths were seen once. The material sequenced was PBMCs. The receptors here all came from a woman aged 40 to 50 in good health and CMV-seronegative.

This clone was seen more than once but under ten times. J is TRBJ1-2 and V is TRBV6-1, with TRBD1 matching over 10 bases. Trimming took 4 bases from V and 4 from J; bases not matched to a gene: 12. The CDR3 contains 17 residues. Germline V CDR1 and CDR2: MNHNS, SASEGT. CDR3 region: CASSALDRGREIYGYTF. CDR3 bases: TGTGCCAGCAGTGCCCTTGACAGGGGGCGCGAAATCTATGGCTACACCTTC.

This clone has a single count. The V call is TRBV7-2, the J call TRBJ2-7; 9 nucleotides match TRBD1. The V and J ends lost 5 bases and 4 bases, in that order; junction bases with no gene match: 6. The CDR3 is 14 residues long. Germline loops: CDR1 SGHTA, CDR2 FQGNSA. The CDR3 here is CASSEGQGTYEQYF. The CDR3 nucleotides are TGTGCCAGCAGCGAGGGACAGGGCACTTACGAGCAGTACTTC.

The chain joins TRBV7-2 to TRBJ2-7; D might be TRBD2 (7 bases). CDR3 length: 15 residues. V lost 5 bases and J lost 2, with 16 bases in between. CDR1 is SGHTA and CDR2 is FQGNSA in the germline V gene. CDR3 region: CASSLGGQKAYEQYF. In DNA form, the CDR3 reads TGTGCCAGCAGCCTCGGGGGGCAAAAGGCCTACGAGCAGTACTTC.

To note about this clone: Other DNA variants within this sample encode the same CDR3. V gene TRBV2 combines with J gene TRBJ1-1, with D perhaps matching TRBD1 (5 bases). The CDR3 covers 12 residues. V was trimmed by 6 bases and J by 10 bases, leaving 15 bases between them. Germline values: CDR1 SNHLY, CDR2 FYNNEI. CDR3 nucleotides: TGTGCCAGCAGGACGGGGGTGGTGGGAGCTTTCTTT. Translating gives CASRTGVVGAFF.

The V call is TRBV7-3, the J call TRBJ1-2, with TRBD1 identical over 7 bases. V gave up 4 bases and J gave up 8 bases; unmatched junction bases: 7. The CDR3 runs to 13 residues. The germline V gene has CDR1 SGHTA and CDR2 FQGTGA. The CDR3 here is CASSSDRSLGYTF. Written as DNA, the CDR3 is TGTGCCAGCAGCTCGGACAGGAGTTTAGGCTACACCTTC.

This clone was observed a few times. The rearrangement joins TRBV7-3 to TRBJ1-1, with D uncertain. CDR3 size: 14 residues. Germline lookup yields CDR1 SGHTA and CDR2 FQGTGA. V was shortened by 5 bases and J by 5 bases, with 15 bases between the two germline ends. CDR3 DNA sequence: TGTGCCAGCAGCCCTGGGTACGGGAATACTGAAGCTTTCTTT. Protein: CASSPGYGNTEAFF.

This chain links TRBV19 with TRBJ1-2, with TRBD1 matching 8 bases. CDR1 LNHDA and CDR2 SQIVND come from the germline V gene (reference sequence). The junction had 10 bases not matched to a gene; V was cut back by 9 bases and J by 4 bases. This CDR3 has 14 amino acids. Here the CDR3 DNA reads TGTGCCAGCCTGGGGACAGGTGGAGGCTATGGCTACACCTTC. Translation: CASLGTGGGYGYTF. Looking up the rest from reference TRBV19 and TRBJ1-2 gives the full variable domain: DGGITQSPKYLFRKEGQNVTLSCEQNLNHDAMYWYRQDPGQGLRLIYYSQIVNDFQKGDIAEGYSVSREKKESFPLTVTSAQKNPTAFYLCASLGTGGGYGYTFGSGTRLTVV.

The chain carries TRBV13 and TRBJ1-6; D may be TRBD1 (5 bases). The CDR3 loop spans 16 amino acids. Deletions cut 4 bases from V and 0 bases from J, with 10 bases between. CDR1 and CDR2 from the germline V gene are PRHDT and FYEKMQ (reference sequence). In DNA, the CDR3 is TGTGCCAGCAGCTCCTTGGGGGGCTCCTATAATTCACCCCTCCACTTT. Residues: CASSSLGGSYNSPLHF.

This clone was seen only once. The rearrangement joins TRBV6-1 to TRBJ2-6; the D gene is possibly TRBD1 (6 bases). CDR1 is MNHNS, CDR2 SASEGT, per germline. The CDR3 runs 14 residues. The V end lost 10 bases, the J end lost 1 base, and 11 bases lay between the germline ends. For the CDR3, the DNA is TGTGCCATCGAAACAGGGTCTGGGGCCAACGTCCTGACTTTC. It is translated as CAIETGSGANVLTF.

The rearrangement links TRBV10-2 to TRBJ2-6; TRBD1 is a possible D gene (5 bases). Trimming took 6 bases from V and 2 from J, leaving 11 bases between them. CDR1 is WSHSY, CDR2 SAAADI, per germline. There are 15 residues in the CDR3. CDR3 sequence reads: CASSVAGTGANVLTF. The CDR3 coding sequence is TGCGCCAGCAGCGTTGCAGGGACTGGGGCCAACGTCCTGACTTTC.

The chain has TRBV7-9 and TRBJ2-2, with D possibly being TRBD2 (5 bases). The germline CDR1 and CDR2 sequences are SEHNR and FQNEAQ (reference sequence). This CDR3 has 17 amino acids. Trimming left V 3 bases short and J 2 bases short, with 16 bases between. CDR3 sequence reads: CASSFPRGLKNTGELFF. CDR3 coding DNA: TGTGCCAGCAGCTTTCCCCGCGGGCTCAAAAACACCGGGGAGCTGTTTTTT.

The J gene is TRBJ2-1, the V gene TRBV5-5; D perhaps matches TRBD2 (6 bases). V shed 4 bases and J shed 10 bases, with 12 bases lying between them. The CDR3 has 12 residues. CDR1 is SGHKS and CDR2 is YYEKEE in the germline V gene (reference sequence). CDR3 nucleotide sequence: TGTGCCAGCAGCCGTAGCGGCGGGGAGCAGTTCTTC. Translating gives CASSRSGGEQFF. Drawing the rest from reference TRBV5-5 and TRBJ2-1, the complete variable domain is DAGVTQSPTHLIKTRGQQVTLRCSPISGHKSVSWYQQVLGQGPQFIFQYYEKEERGRGNFPDRFSARQFPNYSSELNVNALLLGDSALYLCASSRSGGEQFFGPGTRLTVL.

Concerning this clone itself: Different DNA sequences within this sample yield the same CDR3. The J gene is TRBJ1-6, the V gene TRBV5-6, with 8 bases that match TRBD1. CDR1 is SGHDT and CDR2 is YYEEEE in the germline V gene. The V and J ends lost 1 base and 0 bases, in that order; junction bases with no gene match: 9. CDR3 length: 19 residues. The CDR3 loop is CASSLQGAAHSSYNSPLHF. The CDR3 coding sequence is TGTGCCAGCAGCTTGCAGGGGGCCGCACACAGCTCCTATAATTCACCCCTCCACTTT.

The CDR3 protein is CASSLGSGSYNEQFF. CDR3 coding DNA: TGTGCCAGCAGCTTAGGCAGTGGCTCCTACAATGAGCAGTTCTTC. J is TRBJ2-1 and V is TRBV7-3, with unresolved D. V was trimmed by 2 bases and J by 0 bases, leaving 8 bases between them. Germline CDR1 SGHTA, CDR2 FQGTGA. The CDR3 runs 15 residues.

The chain employs TRBV2 and TRBJ1-2, with 9 bases aligning to TRBD1. The germline V gene has CDR1 SNHLY and CDR2 FYNNEI. The junction had 10 bases not matched to a gene; V was cut back by 6 bases and J by 5 bases. The length of the CDR3 is 15 residues. The CDR3 sequence is CASSGGTGWRYGYTF. The DNA of the CDR3 is TGTGCCAGCAGCGGCGGGACAGGGTGGAGGTATGGCTACACCTTC.

As DNA, the CDR3 is TGTGCCTGGAGTGTACCAGACTACGAGCAGTACTTC. It codes for CAWSVPDYEQYF. The chain is built from TRBV30 and TRBJ2-7; D not certain. Germline V gene sequence: CDR1 GTSNPN, CDR2 SVGIG (reference sequence). The V and J ends lost 0 bases and 3 bases respectively, with 6 bases between them. The CDR3 is 12 amino acids.

The chain links TRBV27 to TRBJ1-1, with 11 bases identical to TRBD1. Trimming removed 5 bases from V and 1 base from J; junction bases left unmatched: 9. The germline gives CDR1 MNHEY, CDR2 SMNVEV (reference sequence). This CDR3 comprises 17 residues. The CDR3 DNA reads TGTGCCAGCAGTCAGACGGACAGGGGGCTCGGGAACACTGAAGCTTTCTTT. This translates into CASSQTDRGLGNTEAFF.

The rearrangement uses TRBV7-9 and TRBJ1-1; D call uncertain. Germline V gene lookup returns CDR1 SEHNR and CDR2 FQNEAQ (reference sequence). The CDR3 length is 13 residues. Trimming cost V 3 bases and J 8 bases, with 13 bases left between them. For the CDR3, the DNA is TGTGCCAGCAGCTTTCCTAATCCCTCCGAAGCTTTCTTT. Translation: CASSFPNPSEAFF. Complete variable domain (other parts from reference TRBV7-9 and TRBJ1-1): DTGVSQNPRHKITKRGQNVTFRCDPISEHNRLYWYRQTLGQGPEFLTYFQNEAQLEKSRLLSDRFSAERPKGSFSTLEIQRTEQGDSAMYLCASSFPNPSEAFFGQGTRLTVV.

V usage is TRBV11-2 and J usage is TRBJ2-3; 9 bases align to TRBD2. V dropped 5 bases and J dropped 2; count of bases not matched to a gene: 5. Germline loops: CDR1 SGHAT, CDR2 FQNNGV. The CDR3 runs to 15 residues. The CDR3 DNA reads as TGTGCCAGCAGCCCTTGGACTAGCGTCACAGATACGCAGTATTTT. Protein product: CASSPWTSVTDTQYF.

The chain combines TRBV6-5 with TRBJ1-6; D might be TRBD1 (5 bases). Trimming stripped 5 bases from V and 12 bases from J, with 17 bases between. CDR3 length: 14 residues. Germline V lookup: CDR1 MNHEY, CDR2 SVGAGI. CDR3 coding DNA: TGTGCCAGCAGTCAAGAGGCCGGCGGGGGACCCCTCCACTTT. It encodes CASSQEAGGGPLHF.

This clone was seen a handful of times. The chain is built from TRBV20-1 and TRBJ1-1, with unresolved D. V lost 2 bases to trimming and J lost 3 bases, with 4 bases between them. CDR1 and CDR2 from the germline V gene are DFQATT and SNEGSKA (reference sequence). The CDR3 has 11 residues. CDR3 sequence reads: CSARTDTEAFF. DNA for the CDR3: TGCAGTGCTAGAACAGACACTGAAGCTTTCTTT.

The chain is built from TRBV5-4 and TRBJ2-7, with D uncertain. The CDR3 runs to 15 residues. Trimming pared 4 bases from V and 0 bases from J, leaving 14 bases between. Per germline, CDR1 SGHNT and CDR2 YYREEE (reference sequence). The CDR3 sequence is CASSTVEASSYEQYF. The CDR3 nucleotides read TGTGCCAGCAGCACCGTTGAGGCAAGCTCCTACGAGCAGTACTTC.

This clone was observed a single time. The V and J genes are TRBV19 and TRBJ1-5; D gene ambiguous. Germline CDR1 reads LNHDA; CDR2 reads SQIVND (reference sequence). The CDR3 has 14 amino acids. Between the trimmed V and J ends, which lost 5 bases and 0 bases, there was a span of 8 bases. CDR3 region: CASSGQNSNQPQHF. The CDR3 region has the DNA TGTGCCAGTAGTGGTCAGAATAGCAATCAGCCCCAGCATTTT.

This clone was observed a few times. The chain has TRBV10-3 and TRBJ2-5, with D possibly matching TRBD1 (6 bases). With 4 bases removed from V and 5 bases from J, the gap between germline ends came to 17 bases. The germline V gene has CDR1 ENHRY and CDR2 SYGVKD. The CDR3 is made up of 15 amino acids. The CDR3 DNA reads as TGTGCCATCAGTGGGGGCAGGGGTCCGGGGGAGACCCAGTACTTC. Its protein is CAISGGRGPGETQYF.

CDR3 sequence: CACREGTLAKNIQYF. CDR3 nucleotides: TGTGCCTGTCGGGAGGGAACCCTAGCCAAAAACATTCAGTACTTC. The rearrangement uses TRBV6-6 and TRBJ2-4; TRBD2 matches at 8 bases. Trimming took 11 bases from V and 0 from J; bases not matched to a gene: 9. The V gene's germline CDR1 is MNHNY and CDR2 SVGAGI (reference sequence). The CDR3 totals 15 residues.

This clone has only a few counts. CDR3 amino acids: CASSSGQTYGYTF. In nucleotides, the CDR3 is TGCGCCAGCAGCTCAGGACAAACATATGGCTACACCTTC. This chain links TRBV5-1 with TRBJ1-2, with a possible D match to TRBD1 (5 bases). Per the germline V gene, CDR1 is SGHRS and CDR2 is YFSETQ. Deletions cut 3 bases from V and 5 bases from J, with 11 bases between. The CDR3 covers 13 residues.

The chain uses TRBV25-1 and TRBJ1-1; D is possibly TRBD1 (5 bases). The V gene lost 7 bases and the J gene lost 4 bases, with 7 bases spanning the gap. This CDR3 is 11 amino acids long. Germline V CDR1 and CDR2: MGHDK, SYGVNS. CDR3 loop: CASKGSTEAFF. The CDR3 DNA reads TGTGCCAGCAAGGGGTCCACTGAAGCTTTCTTT.

V gene TRBV10-3 combines with J gene TRBJ2-7, with D perhaps TRBD1 (6 bases). The germline CDR1 and CDR2 sequences are ENHRY and SYGVKD. V was clipped by 9 bases and J by 2 bases, with 11 bases between them. The CDR3 contains 12 residues. The CDR3 protein is CAIGQRTYEQYF. The CDR3 DNA reads as TGTGCCATAGGACAGCGCACCTACGAGCAGTACTTC.